This T cell receptor (beta chain) stems from a study of T-cell reconstitution after alpha-beta-depleted transplantation in children. Whole-study findings and limits: There were some patients whose high TCRbeta diversity at day 60 came from surviving recipient T cells and thymic progenitors.

Unique molecular identifiers were incorporated when the TCRbeta library was constructed. One entry per CDR3 protein results from TCRdb running MiXCR on the PCR reads. The table has about 490,000 distinct CDR3 sequences, 8% to 11% seen once. The CDR3 runs to 13 residues. V gave up 6 bases and J gave up 3 bases, with 11 bases separating them. There are many counts of this clonotype. Its antigen is not known. Specimen: PBMCs, collected before TCRalphabeta/CD19-depleted stem cell transplant. This TCR derives from a child aged 2-15 years with inherited bone marrow failure, due to receive a stem cell transplant. This chain links TRBV12-3 or TRBV12-4 with TRBJ2-5; TRBD2 might be the D (5 bases). CDR3 protein: CASSPRGKETQYF. In DNA, the CDR3 is TGTGCCAGCAGCCCCCGGGGTAAAGAGACCCAGTACTTC.